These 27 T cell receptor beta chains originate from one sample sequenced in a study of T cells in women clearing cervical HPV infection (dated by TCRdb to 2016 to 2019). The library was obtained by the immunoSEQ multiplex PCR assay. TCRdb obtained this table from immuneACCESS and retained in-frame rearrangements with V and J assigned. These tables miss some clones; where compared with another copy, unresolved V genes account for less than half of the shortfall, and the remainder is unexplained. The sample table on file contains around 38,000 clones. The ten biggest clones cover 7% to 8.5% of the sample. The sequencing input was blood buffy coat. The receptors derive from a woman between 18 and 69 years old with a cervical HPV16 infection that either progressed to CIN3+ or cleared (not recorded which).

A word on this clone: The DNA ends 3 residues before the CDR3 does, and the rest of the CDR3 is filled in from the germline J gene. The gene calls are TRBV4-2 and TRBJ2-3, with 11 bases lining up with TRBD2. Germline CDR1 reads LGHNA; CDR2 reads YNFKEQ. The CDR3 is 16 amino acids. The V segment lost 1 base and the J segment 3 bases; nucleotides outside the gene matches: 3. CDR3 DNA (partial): TGTGCCAGCAGCCAAGCCCTAGCGGGGGGAACAGATACG. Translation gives CASSQALAGGTDT. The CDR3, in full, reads CASSQALAGGTDTQYF.

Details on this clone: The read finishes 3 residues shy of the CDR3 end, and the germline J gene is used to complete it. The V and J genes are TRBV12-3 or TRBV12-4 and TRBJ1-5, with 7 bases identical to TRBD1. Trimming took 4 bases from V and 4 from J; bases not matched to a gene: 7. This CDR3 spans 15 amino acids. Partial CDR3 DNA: TGTGCCAGCAGTTCCTCGGGACAGCCTAATCAGCCC. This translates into CASSSSGQPNQP. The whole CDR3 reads CASSSSGQPNQPQHF.

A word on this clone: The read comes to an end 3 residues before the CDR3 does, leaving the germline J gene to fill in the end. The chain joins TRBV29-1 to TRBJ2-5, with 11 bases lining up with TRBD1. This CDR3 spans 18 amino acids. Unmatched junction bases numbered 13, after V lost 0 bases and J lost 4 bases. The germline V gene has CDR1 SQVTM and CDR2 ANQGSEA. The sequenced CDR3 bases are TGCAGCGTTGAAGAGGTGTTGGGACAGGGGGTTTCATCAGAGACC. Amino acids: CSVEEVLGQGVSSET. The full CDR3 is CSVEEVLGQGVSSETQYF.

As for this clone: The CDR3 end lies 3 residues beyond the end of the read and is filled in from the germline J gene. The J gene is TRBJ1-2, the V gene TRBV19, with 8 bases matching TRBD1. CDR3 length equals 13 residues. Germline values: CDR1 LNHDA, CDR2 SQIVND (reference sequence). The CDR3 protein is CASRAGQGGGYTF. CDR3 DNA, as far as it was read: TGTGCCAGTAGGGCCGGACAGGGAGGAGGC. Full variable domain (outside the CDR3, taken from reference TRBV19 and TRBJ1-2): DGGITQSPKYLFRKEGQNVTLSCEQNLNHDAMYWYRQDPGQGLRLIYYSQIVNDFQKGDIAEGYSVSREKKESFPLTVTSAQKNPTAFYLCASRAGQGGGYTFGSGTRLTVV.

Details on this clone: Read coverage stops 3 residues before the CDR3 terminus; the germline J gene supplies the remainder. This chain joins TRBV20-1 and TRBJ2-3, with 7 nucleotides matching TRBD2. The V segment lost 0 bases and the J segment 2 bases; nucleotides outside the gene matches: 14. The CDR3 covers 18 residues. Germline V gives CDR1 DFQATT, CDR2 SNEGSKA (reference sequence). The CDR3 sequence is CSARDPVRALADTDTQYF. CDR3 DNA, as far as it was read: TGCAGTGCTAGAGACCCCGTAAGAGCGCTAGCGGACACAGATACG.

CDR3 sequence: CASSSTVSGNTIYF. The covered CDR3 bases are TGTGCCAGCAGTTCGACAGTCTCTGGAAACACC. The chain carries TRBV5-6 and TRBJ1-3; a possible D gene is TRBD1 (5 bases). The read ends 3 residues before the CDR3 terminus; that terminus is restored from the germline J gene. The CDR3 runs to 14 residues. V was shortened by 5 bases and J by 0 bases, with 9 bases between the two germline ends. Per germline, CDR1 SGHDT and CDR2 YYEEEE.

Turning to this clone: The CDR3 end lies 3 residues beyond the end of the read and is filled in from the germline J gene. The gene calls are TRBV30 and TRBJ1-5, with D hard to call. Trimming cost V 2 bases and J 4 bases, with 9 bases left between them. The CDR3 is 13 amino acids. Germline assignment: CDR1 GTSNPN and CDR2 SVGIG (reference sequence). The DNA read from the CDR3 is TGTGCCTGGAGTCCGGAAGGGAATCAGCCC. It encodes CAWSPEGNQP. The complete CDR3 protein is CAWSPEGNQPQHF.

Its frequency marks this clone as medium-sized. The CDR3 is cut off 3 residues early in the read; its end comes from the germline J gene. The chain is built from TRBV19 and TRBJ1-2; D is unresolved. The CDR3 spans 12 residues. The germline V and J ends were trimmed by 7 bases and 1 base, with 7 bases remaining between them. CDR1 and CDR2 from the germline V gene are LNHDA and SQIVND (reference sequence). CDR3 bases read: TGTGCCAGTATGGTCGGTAACTATGGC. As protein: CASMVGNYG. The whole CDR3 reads CASMVGNYGYTF.

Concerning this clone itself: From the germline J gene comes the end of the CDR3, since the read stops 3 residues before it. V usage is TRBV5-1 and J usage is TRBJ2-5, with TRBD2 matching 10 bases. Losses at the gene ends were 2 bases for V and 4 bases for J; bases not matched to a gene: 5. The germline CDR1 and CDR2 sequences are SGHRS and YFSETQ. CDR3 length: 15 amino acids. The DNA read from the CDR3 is TGCGCCAGCAGCTTAAGCGGGGGGGCTGTAGAGACC. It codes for CASSLSGGAVET. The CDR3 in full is CASSLSGGAVETQYF.

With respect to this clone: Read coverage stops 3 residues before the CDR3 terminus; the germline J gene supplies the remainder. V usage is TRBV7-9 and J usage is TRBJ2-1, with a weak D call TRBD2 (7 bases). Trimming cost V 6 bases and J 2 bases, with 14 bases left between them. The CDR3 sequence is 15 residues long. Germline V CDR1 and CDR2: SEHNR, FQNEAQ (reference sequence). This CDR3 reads CASSTLGGPYNEQFF. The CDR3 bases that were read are TGTGCCAGCAGTACTTTGGGGGGGCCCTACAATGAG.

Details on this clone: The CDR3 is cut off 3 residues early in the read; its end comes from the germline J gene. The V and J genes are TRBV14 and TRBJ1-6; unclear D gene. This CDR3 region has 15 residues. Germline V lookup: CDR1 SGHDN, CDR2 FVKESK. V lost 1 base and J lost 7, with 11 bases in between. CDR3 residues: CASSQVYSINSPLHF. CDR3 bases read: TGTGCCAGCAGCCAAGTTTACAGCATCAATTCACCC. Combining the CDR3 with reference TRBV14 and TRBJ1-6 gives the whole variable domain EAGVTQFPSHSVIEKGQTVTLRCDPISGHDNLYWYRRVMGKEIKFLLHFVKESKQDESGMPNNRFLAERTGGTYSTLKVQPAELEDSGVYFCASSQVYSINSPLHFGNGTRLTVT.

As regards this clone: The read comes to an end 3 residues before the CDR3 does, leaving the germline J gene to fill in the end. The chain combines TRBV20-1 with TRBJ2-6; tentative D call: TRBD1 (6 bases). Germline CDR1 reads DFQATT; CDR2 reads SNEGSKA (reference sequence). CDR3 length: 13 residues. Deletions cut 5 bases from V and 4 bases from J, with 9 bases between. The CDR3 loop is CSAGQSGANVLTF. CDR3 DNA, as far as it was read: TGCAGTGCTGGACAGTCCGGGGCCAACGTC.

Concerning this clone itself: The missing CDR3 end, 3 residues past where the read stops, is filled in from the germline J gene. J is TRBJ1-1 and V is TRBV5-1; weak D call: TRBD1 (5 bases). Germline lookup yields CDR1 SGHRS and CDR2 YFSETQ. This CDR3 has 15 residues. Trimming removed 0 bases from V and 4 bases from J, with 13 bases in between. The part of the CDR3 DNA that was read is TGCGCCAGCAGCTTGGAGGTTTCGGGGGGCACTGAA. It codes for CASSLEVSGGTE. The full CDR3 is CASSLEVSGGTEAFF.

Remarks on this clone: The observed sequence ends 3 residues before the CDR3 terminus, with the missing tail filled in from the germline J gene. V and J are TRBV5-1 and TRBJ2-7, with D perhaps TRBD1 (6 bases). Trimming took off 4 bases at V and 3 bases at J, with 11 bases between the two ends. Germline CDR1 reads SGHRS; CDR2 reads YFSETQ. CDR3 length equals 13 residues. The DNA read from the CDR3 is TGCGCCAGCAGCCTATGGGACAACTACGAG. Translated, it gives CASSLWDNYE. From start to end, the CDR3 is CASSLWDNYEQYF.

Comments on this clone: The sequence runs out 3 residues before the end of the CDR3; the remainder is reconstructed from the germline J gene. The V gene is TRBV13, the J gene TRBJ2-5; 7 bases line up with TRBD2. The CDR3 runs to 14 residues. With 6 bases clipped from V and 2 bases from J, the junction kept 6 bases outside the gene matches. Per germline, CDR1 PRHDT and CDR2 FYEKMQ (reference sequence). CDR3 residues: CASSPRGVQETQYF. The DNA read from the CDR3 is TGTGCCAGCAGTCCCCGGGGGGTGCAAGAGACC.

The CDR3 here is CASSPESVEQFF. CDR3 DNA (partial): TGTGCCAGCAGCCCAGAGAGTGTTGAG. V is TRBV5-5 and J is TRBJ2-1; D ambiguous. Read coverage stops 3 residues before the CDR3 terminus; the germline J gene supplies the remainder. Germline V gene data show CDR1 as SGHKS and CDR2 as YYEKEE (reference sequence). The CDR3 has 12 amino acids. The V end was cut by 4 bases, the J end by 9 bases, with 11 bases between.

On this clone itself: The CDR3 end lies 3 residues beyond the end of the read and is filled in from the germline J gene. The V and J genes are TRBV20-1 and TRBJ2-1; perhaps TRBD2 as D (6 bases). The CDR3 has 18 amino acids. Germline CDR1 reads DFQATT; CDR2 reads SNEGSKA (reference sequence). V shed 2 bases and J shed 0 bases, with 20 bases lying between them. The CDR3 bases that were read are TGCAGTGCTAGACGATCGTGGGGTACTAGCACCTCCTACAATGAG. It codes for CSARRSWGTSTSYNE. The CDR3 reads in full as CSARRSWGTSTSYNEQFF.

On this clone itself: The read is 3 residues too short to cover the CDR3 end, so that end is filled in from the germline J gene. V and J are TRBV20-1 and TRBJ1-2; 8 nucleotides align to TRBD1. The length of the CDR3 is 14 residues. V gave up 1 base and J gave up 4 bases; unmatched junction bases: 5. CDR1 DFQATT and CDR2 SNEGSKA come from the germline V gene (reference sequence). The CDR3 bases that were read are TGCAGTGCTAGAGGGGCAGGGGGCGCCTATGGC. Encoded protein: CSARGAGGAYG. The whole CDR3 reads CSARGAGGAYGYTF.

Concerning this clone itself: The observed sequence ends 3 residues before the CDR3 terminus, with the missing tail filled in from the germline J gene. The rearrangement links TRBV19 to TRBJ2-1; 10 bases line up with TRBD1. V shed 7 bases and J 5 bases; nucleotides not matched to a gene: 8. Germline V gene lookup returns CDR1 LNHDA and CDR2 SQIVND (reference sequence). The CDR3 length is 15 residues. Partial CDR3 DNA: TGTGCCAGTACCCCGGGACAGGGGCGACACAATGAG. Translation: CASTPGQGRHNE. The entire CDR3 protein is CASTPGQGRHNEQFF.

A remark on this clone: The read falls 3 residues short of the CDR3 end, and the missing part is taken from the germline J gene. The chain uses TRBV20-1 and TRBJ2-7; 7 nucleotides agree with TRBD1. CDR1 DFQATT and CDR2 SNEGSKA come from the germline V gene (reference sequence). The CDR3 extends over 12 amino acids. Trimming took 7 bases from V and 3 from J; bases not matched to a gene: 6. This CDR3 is CSEGQQHYEQYF. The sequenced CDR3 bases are TGCAGTGAGGGACAGCAGCACTACGAG.

CDR3 in amino acids: CASSSGLARDTQYF. Incomplete CDR3 DNA: TGTGCCAGCAGCTCGGGACTAGCGAGAGATACG. The V call is TRBV7-9, the J call TRBJ2-3, with 10 bases fitting TRBD2. The read falls 3 residues short of the CDR3 end, and the missing part is taken from the germline J gene. The CDR3 totals 14 residues. The V gene end was trimmed by 4 bases and the J gene end by 5 bases; junction bases not matched to a gene: 3. The germline V gene encodes CDR1 SEHNR and CDR2 FQNEAQ (reference sequence).

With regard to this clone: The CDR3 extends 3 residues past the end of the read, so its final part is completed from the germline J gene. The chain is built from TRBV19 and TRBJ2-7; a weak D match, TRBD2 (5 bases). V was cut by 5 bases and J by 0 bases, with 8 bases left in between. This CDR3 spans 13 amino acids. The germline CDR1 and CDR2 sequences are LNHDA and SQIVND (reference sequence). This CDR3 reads CASSLSVSYEQYF. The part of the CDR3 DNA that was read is TGTGCCAGTAGTCTTAGCGTCTCCTACGAG.

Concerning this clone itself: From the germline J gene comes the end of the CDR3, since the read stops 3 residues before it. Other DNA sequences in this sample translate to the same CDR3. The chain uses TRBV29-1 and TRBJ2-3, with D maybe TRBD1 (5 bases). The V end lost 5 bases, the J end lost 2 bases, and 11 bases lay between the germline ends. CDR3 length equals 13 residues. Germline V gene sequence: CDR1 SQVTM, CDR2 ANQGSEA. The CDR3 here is CSVLRGLTDTQYF. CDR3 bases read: TGCAGCGTTCTTAGGGGCCTCACAGATACG.

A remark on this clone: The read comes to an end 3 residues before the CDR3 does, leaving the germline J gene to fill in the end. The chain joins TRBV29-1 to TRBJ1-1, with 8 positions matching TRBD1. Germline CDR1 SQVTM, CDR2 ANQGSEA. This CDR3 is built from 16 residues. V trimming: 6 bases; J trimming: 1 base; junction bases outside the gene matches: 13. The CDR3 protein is CSVLYGQGLSNTEAFF. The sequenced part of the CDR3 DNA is TGCAGCGTCCTATACGGACAGGGCCTCTCGAACACTGAA.

The CDR3: CASVYWTGLGTEAFF. CDR3 DNA (partial): TGTGCCAGCGTTTACTGGACAGGGTTGGGGACTGAA. V usage is TRBV6-8 and J usage is TRBJ1-1, with 8 bases that match TRBD1. The DNA ends 3 residues before the CDR3 does, and the rest of the CDR3 is filled in from the germline J gene. V lost 8 bases to trimming and J lost 5 bases; unmatched junction nucleotides: 13. Germline CDR1 MNHGY, CDR2 SAAAGT. The CDR3 has 15 amino acids.

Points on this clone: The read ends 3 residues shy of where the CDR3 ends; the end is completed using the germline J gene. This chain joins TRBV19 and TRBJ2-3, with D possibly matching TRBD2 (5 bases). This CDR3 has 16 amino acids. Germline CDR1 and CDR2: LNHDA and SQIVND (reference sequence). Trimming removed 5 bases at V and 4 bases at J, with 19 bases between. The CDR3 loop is CASSDNGVGNADTQYF. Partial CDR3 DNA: TGTGCCAGTAGTGATAACGGGGTGGGGAACGCAGATACG.

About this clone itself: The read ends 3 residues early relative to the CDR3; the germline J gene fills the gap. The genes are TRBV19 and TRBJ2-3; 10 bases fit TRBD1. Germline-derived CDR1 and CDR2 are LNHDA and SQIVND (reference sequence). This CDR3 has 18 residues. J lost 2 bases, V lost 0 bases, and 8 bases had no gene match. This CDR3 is CASSIDFGGQGITDTQYF. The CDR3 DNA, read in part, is TGTGCCAGTAGTATAGATTTTGGGGGACAGGGGATCACAGATACG.